Here is one T cell receptor (beta chain) with its context. Its antigen has not been determined. Base qualities are not provided; no much larger clone lies one nucleotide away. This specimen comes from a study of T cells in Graves' hyperthyroidism and ophthalmopathy (dated by TCRdb to between 2018 and 2021). For the study in its entirety: Peripheral blood samples were taken at initial diagnosis, before any treatment was given. A discovery cohort of about a hundred patients, about 40 with Graves' ophthalmopathy and approximately 57 with stable Graves' hyperthyroidism, was used to find distinguishing TCR V-J signatures. Prospective prediction of ophthalmopathy was tested in an independent validation cohort consisting of 18 to 20 hyperthyroidism patients and around 17 patients who later progressed to ophthalmopathy. The approximately 100 discovery patients were randomly split 7:3 into training and test sets. Thyroid tissue and blood T-cell repertoires from roughly six Graves' hyperthyroidism patients were also compared in the study. After blood sampling, hyperthyroidism patients were treated with methimazole at a starting dose of 30 mg daily, and ophthalmopathy patients were treated with high-dose intravenous methylprednisolone. The paper reports TCR Vbeta CDR3 sequencing of roughly 140 peripheral blood samples: some 44 ophthalmopathy, roughly 74 hyperthyroidism and approximately 17 progressor patients.

Sequences SGHTA (CDR1) and FQGTGA (CDR2) are obtained from the germline V gene. V has 5 bases trimmed and J has 10 bases trimmed; junction bases matching no gene number 12. Including the terminal cysteine and phenylalanine, the CDR3 comprises 17 residues. The retained sequence is limited to the CDR3, 51 bases, with the frame set at the first base. Amplification of TCR beta CDR3 regions was carried out from RNA transcripts. The TCR CDR3 was subjected to a first round of RT-PCR using the HTBI primer set and the Qiagen OneStep RT-PCR kit. A second multiplex PCR round built the libraries, followed by size selection and purification. The libraries were sequenced on an Illumina HiSeq2000 using paired-end 100 bp reads. The authors' pipeline ran thus. SOAPnuke was used to process the raw data, with reads discarded if the reads contained adapters or uncalled bases, had a mean Phred below 15, or lacked an exact constant-primer or identifier match. COPE v1.2.5 was used to merge high-quality paired reads, and clonotypes were defined as unique nucleotide sequences. Clonotypes were aligned to IMGT TRBV, TRBD and TRBJ reference segments using MiTCR v1.1. Only V-J combinations with frequency above 0.0001, covering about 99% of repertoires, were analysed. A TCS score was defined as the ratio of F50 (clonal expansion) to E x V (chaos), with BLOSUM62-based TCRdist applied between CDR3 peptides within each V-J. Welch's t-statistics and random forest reduced around 510 V-J features to 10 to 15, which were used in a naive Bayes classifier (R e1071). TCRdb cleaned the public reads at Q25 with fastp, built clones with MiXCR and kept in-frame beta chains. Each entry is one CDR3 protein sequence, shown with its most common DNA and genes. TCRdb, not the authors, supplied the V and J calls. Recorded for this sample are a few hundred thousand distinct CDR3 sequences; over 13% of them occurred a single time. The ten largest account for 15% to 20% of the sample.

Stable Graves' hyperthyroidism was defined as no progression to ophthalmopathy during 18 months of follow-up. Hyperthyroidism patients were newly diagnosed, with disease duration under 2 months, and aged 18 to 65 years. Exclusion was applied to patients with uncontrolled infections, other autoimmune diseases, pregnancy or lactation. Diagnoses were based on clinical symptoms, serum thyroxine and TRAb, thyroid ultrasound and orbital computed tomography. Ficoll-Paque density gradient centrifugation was used to isolate PBMCs from approximately 10 ml of fresh peripheral blood. Total RNA was extracted using Trizol reagent, and RNA quality was assessed on an Agilent 2100 Bioanalyzer. The paper's findings and limits, for the study overall: During validation, the model predicted progression to ophthalmopathy a median of approximately 7 months ahead of onset, with roughly 65% sensitivity and 72% to 80% specificity. Most expanded thyroid clonotypes (frequency above 0.001) were also found in blood, which suggests that blood repertoires may mirror thyroid immune responses. Sample size was not statistically predetermined, and investigators were not blinded to group allocation. A 13 V-J signature model separated ophthalmopathy from stable hyperthyroidism, with about 90% sensitivity and 81.08% specificity in cross-validation and 80%/75% in testing.

This receptor chain uses TRBV7-3 and TRBJ2-1; 15 middle bases align to TRBD2. This sequence originates from a young woman with Graves' hyperthyroidism. Sequencing input: blood. The DNA sequence reads TGTGCCAGCAGCGCACCGCAAGGACTAGCGGGAGGGACGGAGCAGTTCTTC. Its coded protein is CASSAPQGLAGGTEQFF.